The 24 T cell receptor beta chains presented below share a single source sample, sequenced in a study of control samples from healthy donors and cancer patients. Profiled with immunoSEQ multiplex PCR; TCRdb holds only in-frame clones, not every one. The profile shows over 100,000 clones, 75% to 95% of them singletons. Sequencing was performed on blood. The source of these receptors is a human donor in good health. The donor label of this sample is uncertain.

V usage is TRBV11-2 and J usage is TRBJ2-4; D possibly corresponds to TRBD1 (5 bases). V was trimmed by 8 bases and J by 5 bases, leaving 19 bases between them. The CDR3 runs to 15 residues. Germline-derived CDR1 and CDR2 are SGHAT and FQNNGV. CDR3 protein: CASQPYQGSQNIQYF. The DNA of the CDR3 is TGTGCCAGCCAGCCGTACCAGGGTAGTCAAAACATTCAGTACTTC.

The genes are TRBV5-1 and TRBJ2-7; 15 bases are a match to TRBD2. The CDR3 consists of 15 residues. Trimming removed 3 bases from V and 4 bases from J; junction bases left unmatched: 2. Germline-derived CDR1 and CDR2 are SGHRS and YFSETQ. CDR3 sequence: CASSSGLAGGYEQYF. As DNA, the CDR3 is TGCGCCAGCAGCTCGGGACTAGCGGGGGGTTACGAGCAGTACTTC.

The rearrangement joins TRBV6-4 to TRBJ1-4; weak D call: TRBD1 (5 bases). The V end was cut by 3 bases, the J end by 8 bases, with 16 bases between. This CDR3 is built from 15 residues. CDR1 MRHNA and CDR2 SNTAGT come from the germline V gene. The CDR3 loop reads CASSEEPGWSEKLFF. The CDR3 coding sequence is TGTGCCAGCAGTGAAGAGCCAGGGTGGAGCGAAAAACTGTTTTTT.

The chain is built from TRBV24-1 and TRBJ2-3; TRBD2 might be the D (5 bases). Trimming took off 3 bases at V and 2 bases at J, with 17 bases between the two ends. The CDR3 contains 17 residues. Germline lookup yields CDR1 KGHDR and CDR2 SFDVKD. The CDR3 is CATSDSGLQINTDTQYF. DNA of the CDR3: TGTGCCACCAGTGATAGCGGACTCCAGATTAACACAGATACGCAGTATTTT.

V is TRBV25-1 and J is TRBJ1-1, with 7 bases aligning to TRBD1. Germline CDR1 reads MGHDK; CDR2 reads SYGVNS. This CDR3 is built from 15 residues. The V and J ends lost 2 bases and 2 bases, in that order; junction bases with no gene match: 5. CDR3 nucleotide sequence: TGTGCCAGCAGTGAAGTGGGACAGAGTAACACTGAAGCTTTCTTT. Translated: CASSEVGQSNTEAFF.

This clone was counted once. The chain couples TRBV27 to TRBJ2-7; D is uncertain. This CDR3 has 15 residues. The V end lost 3 bases, the J end lost 3 bases, and 15 bases lay between the germline ends. Germline V gene data show CDR1 as MNHEY and CDR2 as SMNVEV (reference sequence). The CDR3 reads CASSLIQSLNYEQYF. Here the CDR3 DNA reads TGTGCCAGCAGTTTGATTCAGAGCTTAAACTACGAGCAGTACTTC.

Only a few counts were recorded for this clone. The J gene is TRBJ2-1, the V gene TRBV5-1; 7 bases match TRBD1. The J segment lost 1 base and the V segment lost 3 bases, leaving 4 bases of the junction unmatched. The length of the CDR3 is 15 residues. The V gene's germline CDR1 is SGHRS and CDR2 YFSETQ. The CDR3 spells CASSSGTESYNEQFF. The CDR3 region has the DNA TGCGCCAGCAGCTCCGGGACAGAATCCTACAATGAGCAGTTCTTC.

This chain links TRBV2 with TRBJ1-4; D remains unclear. The CDR3 loop spans 14 amino acids. Germline lookup yields CDR1 SNHLY and CDR2 FYNNEI. The ends were cut back, 8 bases at V and 3 bases at J, with 13 bases in the middle. CDR3 sequence: CASGRDRSNEKLFF. The CDR3 bases are TGTGCCAGCGGAAGGGATCGTTCTAATGAAAAACTGTTTTTT.

This clone has a single count. The V and J genes are TRBV7-8 and TRBJ1-2; D is ambiguous. Trimming removed 0 bases from V and 1 base from J, with 6 bases in between. The CDR3 runs 14 residues. CDR1 is SGHVS and CDR2 is FQNEAQ in the germline V gene. Here the CDR3 reads CASSLAPSNYGYTF. DNA for the CDR3: TGTGCCAGCAGCTTAGCCCCTAGTAACTATGGCTACACCTTC.

The chain recombines TRBV5-5 with TRBJ1-6, with a possible D match to TRBD1 (5 bases). Germline CDR1 reads SGHKS; CDR2 reads YYEKEE (reference sequence). With 0 bases removed from V and 6 bases from J, the gap between germline ends came to 10 bases. The CDR3 spans 15 residues. The CDR3 sequence: CASSLGQGGNSPLHF. CDR3 nucleotide sequence: TGTGCCAGCAGCTTGGGGCAGGGAGGTAATTCACCCCTCCACTTT.

The chain has TRBV3-1 (or the pseudogene TRBV3-2) and TRBJ2-1; 7 nucleotides align to TRBD2. Germline CDR1 and CDR2: LGHDT and YNNKEL (reference sequence). The CDR3 sequence is 17 residues long. Germline trimming cut 4 bases from V and 2 bases from J; bases unmatched to any gene: 11. CDR3 region: CASSLFGGGSAYNEQFF. For the CDR3, the DNA is TGTGCCAGCAGCCTCTTTGGGGGGGGGTCCGCCTACAATGAGCAGTTCTTC.

This sequence joins TRBV2 and TRBJ1-5, with TRBD1 matching over 7 bases. The junction had 6 bases not matched to a gene; V was cut back by 6 bases and J by 4 bases. CDR1 is SNHLY, CDR2 FYNNEI, per germline. This CDR3 region has 14 residues. CDR3 loop: CASSAGQRNQPQHF. The CDR3 DNA reads as TGTGCCAGCAGCGCGGGACAGAGGAATCAGCCCCAGCATTTT. The full variable domain, in which reference TRBV2 and TRBJ1-5 provide the parts outside the CDR3, is EPEVTQTPSHQVTQMGQEVILRCVPISNHLYFYWYRQILGQKVEFLVSFYNNEISEKSEIFDDQFSVERPDGSNFTLKIRSTKLEDSAMYFCASSAGQRNQPQHFGDGTRLSIL.

The CDR3 DNA sequence: TGCGCCAGCAGCGAAATTGGGTATGGCTACACCTTC. It encodes CASSEIGYGYTF. V is TRBV5-1 and J is TRBJ1-2, with D unresolved. CDR3 length equals 12 residues. Trimming left V 4 bases short and J 5 bases short, with 9 bases between. Germline CDR1 and CDR2: SGHRS and YFSETQ. Supplemented by reference TRBV5-1 and TRBJ1-2, the full variable domain reads KAGVTQTPRYLIKTRGQQVTLSCSPISGHRSVSWYQQTPGQGLQFLFEYFSETQRNKGNFPGRFSGRQFSNSRSEMNVSTLELGDSALYLCASSEIGYGYTFGSGTRLTVV.

This clone was observed a few times. The V and J genes are TRBV5-1 and TRBJ2-3; possible D gene TRBD2, 6 bases. The V gene's germline CDR1 is SGHRS and CDR2 YFSETQ. This CDR3 spans 15 amino acids. Trimming pared 2 bases from V and 3 bases from J, leaving 13 bases between. The CDR3 DNA follows: TGCGCCAGCAGCTTAGGAGGGATCGATACAGATACGCAGTATTTT. Residues: CASSLGGIDTDTQYF.

V usage is TRBV27 and J usage is TRBJ2-1, with 9 nucleotides matching TRBD2. The J segment lost 8 bases and the V segment lost 0 bases, leaving 11 bases of the junction unmatched. The CDR3 is made up of 17 amino acids. Germline lookup yields CDR1 MNHEY and CDR2 SMNVEV (reference sequence). CDR3 sequence (DNA): TGTGCCAGCAGTTTATCGATTTCGGGACTAGCATTTCATGAGCAGTTCTTC. The encoded protein is CASSLSISGLAFHEQFF.

The chain uses TRBV12-3 or TRBV12-4 and TRBJ1-5, with TRBD1 as a possible D gene (5 bases). Between the trimmed V and J ends, which lost 11 bases and 4 bases, there was a span of 12 bases. This CDR3 comprises 12 residues. This CDR3 is CAPGGLNQPQHF. The CDR3 region has the DNA TGTGCCCCCGGGGGGTTGAATCAGCCCCAGCATTTT.

The chain is built from TRBV7-2 and TRBJ2-7; D might be TRBD1 (5 bases). Deletions cut 5 bases from V and 7 bases from J, with 15 bases between. The CDR3 runs to 13 residues. The germline V gene has CDR1 SGHTA and CDR2 FQGNSA. CDR3 in amino acids: CASSLSRVREQYF. CDR3 coding DNA: TGTGCCAGCAGCCTTAGCAGGGTTCGGGAGCAGTACTTC.

This sequence joins TRBV28 and TRBJ1-5; D call uncertain. The V gene's germline CDR1 is MDHEN and CDR2 SYDVKM. Trimming removed 2 bases from V and 11 bases from J, with 13 bases in between. This CDR3 has 13 residues. The CDR3 loop reads CASSLKFLRAQHF. The CDR3 DNA reads TGTGCCAGCAGTTTAAAATTCCTGAGGGCCCAGCATTTT. The variable domain in full, completed from reference TRBV28 and TRBJ1-5, reads DVKVTQSSRYLVKRTGEKVFLECVQDMDHENMFWYRQDPGLGLRLIYFSYDVKMKEKGDIPEGYSVSREKKERFSLILESASTNQTSMYLCASSLKFLRAQHFGDGTRLSIL.

The chain recombines TRBV18 with TRBJ1-6; D gene unclear. The CDR3 is made up of 15 amino acids. The germline gives CDR1 KGHSH, CDR2 LQKENI. The V end was cut by 3 bases, the J end by 6 bases, with 12 bases between. CDR3 DNA sequence: TGTGCCAGCTCACCCATCGGCGCGGGTAATTCACCCCTCCACTTT. This codes for CASSPIGAGNSPLHF.

This chain uses TRBV27 with TRBJ2-2, with D tentatively TRBD2 (6 bases). This CDR3 comprises 16 residues. The V gene's germline CDR1 is MNHEY and CDR2 SMNVEV (reference sequence). V shed 3 bases and J shed 2 bases, with 13 bases lying between them. CDR3 sequence (DNA): TGTGCCAGCAGTTTCCTCGCGGGGACCAACACCGGGGAGCTGTTTTTT. It is translated as CASSFLAGTNTGELFF.

In this sample, this clone turned up a few times. This rearrangement joins TRBV9 to TRBJ1-3; maybe TRBD1 (6 bases). Trimming cost V 4 bases and J 8 bases, with 16 bases left between them. In germline, CDR1 is SGDLS, CDR2 YYNGEE. This CDR3 has 14 amino acids. CDR3 residues: CASSSGQPRDTIYF. The CDR3 DNA reads TGTGCCAGCAGCTCCGGACAGCCCCGAGACACCATATATTTT.

This clone is a singleton in its sample. The rearrangement joins TRBV10-3 to TRBJ1-1, with a tentative D call TRBD1 (6 bases). The V gene lost 4 bases and the J gene lost 1 base, with 16 bases spanning the gap. This CDR3 region has 16 residues. CDR1 ENHRY and CDR2 SYGVKD come from the germline V gene. The CDR3 DNA follows: TGTGCCATCAGTGCGGGGGCCCTTGGGGCGAACACTGAAGCTTTCTTT. Protein product: CAISAGALGANTEAFF.

This chain joins TRBV2 and TRBJ1-3; D may be TRBD1 (6 bases). V lost 7 bases and J 3 bases, leaving 16 bases between the germline ends. The CDR3 sequence is 15 residues long. The germline CDR1 and CDR2 sequences are SNHLY and FYNNEI. The CDR3 sequence is CASNPTGGHGNTIYF. The CDR3 nucleotides read TGTGCCAGCAACCCGACAGGAGGACATGGAAACACCATATATTTT.

This clone was recorded only once. The genes are TRBV10-3 and TRBJ2-1; 11 positions match TRBD1. CDR1 is ENHRY, CDR2 SYGVKD, per germline. The CDR3 extends over 15 amino acids. The CDR3 DNA is TGTGCGATAGGGGGACAGGGGGTAACCTACAATGAGCAGTTCTTC. Translating it yields CAIGGQGVTYNEQFF.